A single sample gave rise to the 27 T cell receptor beta chains below, sequenced in a study of identical twins. Using its own MiXCR run on the 5' RACE reads, TCRdb lists one record per CDR3 protein. This table holds hundreds of thousands of distinct CDR3 sequences, approximately 13% found once. The sample was also reused in another study, on yellow fever vaccine responses in identical twins.

Sequencing was carried out using PBMCs. The source of these receptors is a woman younger than 30 in good health.

This clonotype was detected only a few times. V gene TRBV6-1 combines with J gene TRBJ2-7; the D gene is possibly TRBD2 (6 bases). The CDR3 has 14 amino acids. The germline V and J ends were trimmed by 1 base and 2 bases, with 9 bases remaining between them. CDR1 and CDR2 from the germline V gene are MNHNS and SASEGT. Written as DNA, the CDR3 is TGTGCCAGCAGTGAAGTCGGAGGGGCCTACGAGCAGTACTTC. As protein: CASSEVGGAYEQYF.

V is TRBV10-2 and J is TRBJ2-7, with a possible D match to TRBD2 (5 bases). In germline, CDR1 is WSHSY, CDR2 SAAADI. V dropped 0 bases and J dropped 4 bases, with 19 bases sitting between them. CDR3 length equals 17 residues. The DNA of the CDR3 is TGCGCCAGCAGTGAGTCGGTGACGGGCGGAGGAATTTACGAGCAGTACTTC. It codes for CASSESVTGGGIYEQYF.

The rearrangement links TRBV4-1 to TRBJ1-5; tentatively, D is TRBD1 (5 bases). Germline V gene lookup returns CDR1 MGHRA and CDR2 YSYEKL. The CDR3 is made up of 16 amino acids. V shed 2 bases and J shed 4 bases, with 15 bases lying between them. CDR3 residues: CASSQRPEGLNQPQHF. The CDR3 DNA reads TGCGCCAGCAGCCAAAGACCGGAGGGGTTAAATCAGCCCCAGCATTTT.

The V call is TRBV5-1, the J call TRBJ2-7, with 8 bases fitting TRBD1. Unmatched junction bases numbered 5, after V lost 0 bases and J lost 3 bases. The CDR3 length is 15 residues. Germline V CDR1 and CDR2: SGHRS, YFSETQ. The CDR3 nucleotides read TGCGCCAGCAGCTTGGGAGGGACAGGAGACTACGAGCAGTACTTC. It specifies CASSLGGTGDYEQYF.

This clonotype was seen only a few times. The chain couples TRBV12-3 or TRBV12-4 to TRBJ2-3; 11 nucleotides match TRBD2. The CDR3 consists of 15 residues. The trim removed 5 bases at V and 7 bases at J, leaving 8 bases unmatched. CDR3 in DNA: TGTGCCAGCAGTCCTAGCGGGGGGACTTATAATACGCAGTATTTT. As protein: CASSPSGGTYNTQYF.

This clonotype has just a few counts. CDR3 residues: CASSLSRGGPYEQYF. The CDR3, as DNA: TGTGCCAGCAGTTTATCAAGGGGCGGGCCCTACGAGCAGTACTTC. This chain connects TRBV27 to TRBJ2-7; either TRBD1 or TRBD2 may supply D (5 bases each). Germline CDR1 MNHEY, CDR2 SMNVEV (reference sequence). This CDR3 has 15 amino acids. Trimming shortened V by 0 bases and J by 2 bases, and 11 bases separated the two germline ends.

This clonotype was seen only a few times. The CDR3 protein is CASSLMGITPTDTQYF. CDR3 bases: TGTGCCAGCAGCTTGATGGGTATTACTCCCACAGATACGCAGTATTTT. The chain uses TRBV7-8 and TRBJ2-3; no reliable D call. The V and J ends lost 3 bases and 2 bases respectively, with 15 bases between them. The CDR3 is made up of 16 amino acids. The germline gives CDR1 SGHVS, CDR2 FQNEAQ.

This clonotype was seen a handful of times. The chain joins TRBV7-2 to TRBJ2-5; no firm D call. Trimming pared 5 bases from V and 14 bases from J, leaving 9 bases between. There are 9 residues in the CDR3. Germline CDR1 is SGHTA and CDR2 is FQGNSA. The CDR3 spells CASSPLNYF. For the CDR3, the DNA is TGTGCCAGCAGCCCCCTAAACTACTTC.

This clonotype was detected only a few times. The chain recombines TRBV12-3 or TRBV12-4 with TRBJ2-1; D is undetermined. V dropped 5 bases and J dropped 5 bases, with 7 bases sitting between them. The CDR3 is 12 residues long. CDR3: CASSMDHNEQFF. DNA of the CDR3: TGTGCCAGCAGTATGGACCACAATGAGCAGTTCTTC.

The chain employs TRBV20-1 and TRBJ2-1, with a weak D call TRBD2 (6 bases). This CDR3 contains 15 residues. V lost 3 bases and J lost 2, with 14 bases in between. Germline values: CDR1 DFQATT, CDR2 SNEGSKA (reference sequence). The CDR3 sequence: CSASPGSSAYNEQFF. The DNA for the CDR3 is TGCAGTGCTAGCCCCGGTTCTAGCGCCTACAATGAGCAGTTCTTC.

This chain joins TRBV28 and TRBJ2-7, with a possible D match to TRBD1 (5 bases). The CDR3 has 13 residues. CDR1 MDHEN and CDR2 SYDVKM come from the germline V gene. The V end was cut by 5 bases, the J end by 2 bases, with 10 bases between. Here the CDR3 reads CASSKQAPYEQYV. The CDR3 bases are TGTGCCAGCAGTAAACAGGCCCCCTACGAGCAGTACGTC.

This clonotype was seen only a few times. The V call is TRBV5-1, the J call TRBJ2-1, with 15 bases lining up with TRBD2. V dropped 6 bases and J dropped 8; count of bases not matched to a gene: 9. Germline V gene data show CDR1 as SGHRS and CDR2 as YFSETQ. The CDR3 is 16 amino acids. As DNA, the CDR3 is TGCGCCAGCACGCGGACTAGCGGGGGGGCGGTCTATGAGCAGTTCTTC. This translates into CASTRTSGGAVYEQFF.

This clonotype was counted many times. The chain employs TRBV11-2 and TRBJ1-3, with D perhaps matching TRBD1 (6 bases). In germline, CDR1 is SGHAT, CDR2 FQNNGV. Trimming removed 4 bases from V and 0 bases from J, with 10 bases in between. The CDR3 runs to 15 residues. CDR3 amino acids: CASSSRGGSGNTIYF. DNA of the CDR3: TGTGCCAGCAGCTCCCGAGGGGGCTCTGGAAACACCATATATTTT.

The rearrangement joins TRBV18 to TRBJ2-1, with 7 bases identical to TRBD2. Germline trimming cut 3 bases from V and 8 bases from J; bases unmatched to any gene: 7. This CDR3 contains 14 residues. Germline V gives CDR1 KGHSH, CDR2 LQKENI. Written as DNA, the CDR3 is TGTGCCAGCTCACCGGGCGGGAGTCATTATGAGCAGTTCTTC. Protein: CASSPGGSHYEQFF.

CDR3 DNA sequence: TGCGCCAGCAGCCTCCTGGAGCAAGAGACCCAGTACTTC. Translated: CASSLLEQETQYF. The chain employs TRBV4-1 and TRBJ2-5; D is uncertain. CDR1 is MGHRA, CDR2 YSYEKL, per germline. The CDR3 sequence is 13 residues long. With 4 bases removed from V and 2 bases from J, the gap between germline ends came to 8 bases.

This clonotype was recorded a few times. The chain employs TRBV12-3 or TRBV12-4 and TRBJ2-7; the D is unclear. V lost 1 base and J 9 bases, leaving 16 bases between the germline ends. The CDR3 runs to 14 residues. The CDR3 DNA is TGTGCCAGCAGTTTAGAACCCCGATGGGAAAGGCAGTACTTC. This translates into CASSLEPRWERQYF.

V is TRBV18 and J is TRBJ1-3; D is unresolved. CDR1 is KGHSH and CDR2 is LQKENI in the germline V gene. The ends were cut back, 5 bases at V and 3 bases at J, with 11 bases in the middle. The CDR3 covers 14 residues. This CDR3 is CASSSTSRGNTIYF. CDR3 in DNA: TGTGCCAGCTCATCTACATCGCGTGGAAACACCATATATTTT.

This clonotype was observed a handful of times. The genes are TRBV12-3 or TRBV12-4 and TRBJ2-1; tentatively, D is TRBD1 or TRBD2 (5 bases each). V lost 6 bases to trimming and J lost 10 bases, with 16 bases between them. The CDR3 loop spans 13 amino acids. CDR3 DNA: TGTGCCAGCAGCCGGGTCGACTGGGACGAGCAGTTCTTC. It encodes CASSRVDWDEQFF.

This sequence joins TRBV12-3 or TRBV12-4 and TRBJ2-7, with unresolved D. The CDR3 has 12 amino acids. The V end was cut by 5 bases, the J end by 6 bases, with 11 bases between. The CDR3 region is CASSPQRSEQYF. The CDR3 DNA is TGTGCCAGCAGTCCCCAGAGGAGCGAGCAGTACTTC.

This clonotype turned up a few times. J is TRBJ1-1 and V is TRBV5-1; D uncertain. CDR3 length: 13 amino acids. Germline V gene sequence: CDR1 SGHRS, CDR2 YFSETQ. Trimming cost V 6 bases and J 1 base, with 10 bases left between them. CDR3 protein: CASTAQRNTEAFF. CDR3 DNA: TGCGCCAGCACTGCTCAGAGGAACACTGAAGCTTTCTTT.

The chain joins TRBV4-1 to TRBJ1-5; D is ambiguous. Per germline, CDR1 MGHRA and CDR2 YSYEKL. Trimming took 1 base from V and 0 from J, leaving 10 bases between them. The CDR3 is 16 amino acids. For the CDR3, the DNA is TGCGCCAGCAGCCAAGTGGTGGGGTTTAGCAATCAGCCCCAGCATTTT. Encoded protein: CASSQVVGFSNQPQHF.

This clonotype has ten or more counts. V usage is TRBV5-1 and J usage is TRBJ2-2, with D tentatively TRBD1 (6 bases). Trimming left V 1 base short and J 6 bases short, with 16 bases between. This CDR3 spans 16 amino acids. In germline, CDR1 is SGHRS, CDR2 YFSETQ. Here the CDR3 reads CASSLIGPSGAGELFF. CDR3 sequence (DNA): TGCGCCAGCAGCTTGATAGGCCCCTCAGGGGCCGGGGAGCTGTTTTTT.

This rearrangement joins TRBV12-3 or TRBV12-4 to TRBJ2-1; TRBD2 matches 10 bases. CDR3 length: 16 residues. The V gene end was trimmed by 6 bases and the J gene end by 7 bases; junction bases not matched to a gene: 12. The CDR3 DNA is TGTGCCAGCAGCCTATCTTTGGGTAGCGGGAGGAATGAGCAGTTCTTC. This gives the protein CASSLSLGSGRNEQFF.

This clonotype was seen at least ten times. The chain is built from TRBV2 and TRBJ2-1; 12 bases match TRBD2. The CDR3 totals 16 residues. CDR1 SNHLY and CDR2 FYNNEI come from the germline V gene. Germline trimming cut 3 bases from V and 7 bases from J; bases unmatched to any gene: 7. The CDR3 DNA is TGTGCCAGCAGTGACCTCCCCCTAGCGGGGGGGAATGAGCAGTTCTTC. Amino acid sequence: CASSDLPLAGGNEQFF.

The chain is built from TRBV4-1 and TRBJ1-4, with TRBD1 identical over 10 bases. V was pared by 3 bases and J by 7 bases, with 8 bases of the junction left unmatched. Germline values: CDR1 MGHRA, CDR2 YSYEKL. This CDR3 region has 16 residues. The CDR3 loop is CASSHTPTGGGEKLFF. The CDR3 nucleotides are TGCGCCAGCAGCCACACCCCGACAGGGGGCGGTGAAAAACTGTTTTTT.

This clonotype showed up just a few times. The chain carries TRBV9 and TRBJ2-5; 9 bases are shared with TRBD2. Germline V gene sequence: CDR1 SGDLS, CDR2 YYNGEE. The CDR3 runs to 17 residues. V shed 0 bases and J 4 bases; nucleotides not matched to a gene: 10. CDR3 coding DNA: TGTGCCAGCAGCGTAGAGGGAGGGGCGGGAGGGCCAGAGACCCAGTACTTC. The encoded protein is CASSVEGGAGGPETQYF.

This clonotype was seen many times. The chain combines TRBV12-3 or TRBV12-4 with TRBJ1-4, with D maybe TRBD1 (5 bases). V lost 4 bases, J lost 7 bases, and 13 bases lay in between. There are 14 residues in the CDR3. Written as DNA, the CDR3 is TGTGCCAGCAGTTCCGGCAGGGCGGGTGAAAAACTGTTTTTT. It translates to CASSSGRAGEKLFF.